Below are 7 T cell receptor beta chains sequenced from a single sample in a study of blood T cell repertoires in COVID-19. TCRdb's table, derived via immunoSEQ multiplex PCR, lists solely in-frame clones and lacks some. Of roughly 11,000 clones in the sample, roughly 70% were seen once. The sequenced material came from peripheral blood. These receptors were taken from a man between 60 and 75 years old with COVID-19, enrolled during active disease.

V gene TRBV5-8 combines with J gene TRBJ1-4; 11 bases match TRBD1. The CDR3 runs 17 residues. The V and J ends lost 3 bases and 4 bases, in that order; junction bases with no gene match: 8. Germline lookup yields CDR1 SGHTS and CDR2 YDEGEE. CDR3 bases: TGTGCCAGCAGCTCAACGGACAGGGGGCATCGTAATGAAAAACTGTTTTTT. This translates into CASSSTDRGHRNEKLFF.

This clone is medium-sized within its sample. The gene calls are TRBV28 and TRBJ1-4; possible D gene TRBD1, 6 bases. V was clipped by 6 bases and J by 0 bases, with 17 bases between them. Germline CDR1 MDHEN, CDR2 SYDVKM. CDR3 length: 17 amino acids. The DNA of the CDR3 is TGTGCCAGCAGCCTGATTTTAGGGGGATCAACTAATGAAAAACTGTTTTTT. Protein product: CASSLILGGSTNEKLFF.

This clone was detected a few times. The CDR3 DNA reads TGTGCCATCAGTGGCGGGGAGGGGTCCCAAGAGACCCAGTACTTC. Translation: CAISGGEGSQETQYF. The gene calls are TRBV10-3 and TRBJ2-5; 7 positions match TRBD2. Germline V CDR1 and CDR2: ENHRY, SYGVKD. The CDR3 runs 15 residues. V gave up 4 bases and J gave up 1 base; unmatched junction bases: 6.

The chain uses TRBV7-9 and TRBJ2-2; D possibly corresponds to TRBD2 (5 bases). V was shortened by 0 bases and J by 4 bases, with 6 bases between the two germline ends. Germline CDR1 and CDR2: SEHNR and FQNEAQ (reference sequence). The CDR3 is made up of 14 amino acids. The DNA for the CDR3 is TGTGCCAGCAGCTTAGCAGGAGGCACCGGGGAGCTGTTTTTT. Translating it yields CASSLAGGTGELFF.

The gene calls are TRBV6-5 and TRBJ2-4; D gene uncertain. The CDR3 has 15 amino acids. V lost 6 bases and J 2 bases, leaving 14 bases between the germline ends. CDR1 and CDR2 (germline): MNHEY, SVGAGI. This CDR3 reads CASSNEPRTKNIQYF. Written as DNA, the CDR3 is TGTGCCAGCAGCAATGAGCCGAGGACCAAAAACATTCAGTACTTC.

The J gene is TRBJ2-1, the V gene TRBV4-2, with D possibly matching TRBD2 (6 bases). Germline CDR1 reads LGHNA; CDR2 reads YNFKEQ. The CDR3 covers 18 residues. The V end lost 3 bases, the J end lost 3 bases, and 21 bases lay between the germline ends. In DNA form, the CDR3 reads TGTGCCAGCAGCCACCCCGGGACTGCGTTGTCCAACTACAATGAGCAGTTCTTC. It specifies CASSHPGTALSNYNEQFF.

This clone has just a few counts. The chain has TRBV28 and TRBJ1-6; no clear D gene. Germline V CDR1 and CDR2: MDHEN, SYDVKM. This CDR3 region has 14 residues. V was pared by 11 bases and J by 0 bases, with 11 bases between. The CDR3 loop is CAVNGGSYNSPLHF. The CDR3, as DNA: TGTGCCGTCAACGGCGGCTCCTATAATTCACCCCTCCACTTT. Combining the CDR3 with reference TRBV28 and TRBJ1-6 gives the whole variable domain DVKVTQSSRYLVKRTGEKVFLECVQDMDHENMFWYRQDPGLGLRLIYFSYDVKMKEKGDIPEGYSVSREKKERFSLILESASTNQTSMYLCAVNGGSYNSPLHFGNGTRLTVT.